The rows below give T cell receptor beta chains drawn from one sample of a study of technical replicates of blood from several donors. The data were produced by immunoSEQ multiplex PCR, yet TCRdb's version contains in-frame clones alone and is incomplete. The data hold 84,000 or so clones, with around 94% observed a single time. The source material was T cells isolated from PBMCs. These receptors were taken from a human donor in good health. CDR3s include the opening cysteine and the closing phenylalanine or tryptophan. The D gene is left open where the match is weak. Part of the rows lack a size; the others show once, few, many or a class for expanded clones.

j_gene: TRBJ2-3
abundance: NA
v_gene: TRBV18
d_gene: NA
CDR3nt: TGTGCCAGCTCACCTGCAGGGTACCGCACAGATACGCAGTATTTT
CDR3aa: CASSPAGYRTDTQYF

j_gene: TRBJ2-1
abundance: NA
v_gene: TRBV27
d_gene: TRBD2
CDR3nt: TGTGCCAGCACCCCGGTCGGGGGGTCCTACAATGAGCAGTTCTTC
CDR3aa: CASTPVGGSYNEQFF

j_gene: TRBJ1-1
abundance: NA
v_gene: TRBV28
d_gene: TRBD1
CDR3nt: TGTGCCAGCAGTCCCTCCTACACAGGGGACACTGAAGCTTTCTTT
CDR3aa: CASSPSYTGDTEAFF

j_gene: TRBJ2-7
abundance: NA
v_gene: TRBV14
d_gene: NA
CDR3nt: TGTGCCAGCAGCCAAGGATCGGGCGAGCAGTACTTC
CDR3aa: CASSQGSGEQYF

j_gene: TRBJ1-1
abundance: NA
v_gene: TRBV4-2
d_gene: NA
CDR3nt: TGTGCCAGCAGCCAACAAAGCGGGGACACTGAAGCTTTCTTT
CDR3aa: CASSQQSGDTEAFF

j_gene: TRBJ1-5
abundance: NA
v_gene: TRBV19
d_gene: NA
CDR3nt: TGTGCCAGTAGTGTGCCGGTAGGAGGCAATCAGCCCCAGCATTTT
CDR3aa: CASSVPVGGNQPQHF

j_gene: TRBJ2-7
abundance: NA
v_gene: TRBV27
d_gene: TRBD2
CDR3nt: TGTGCCAGCAGTTTATCCTTGGACAGCGCGGGGGGTAACGAGCAGTACTTC
CDR3aa: CASSLSLDSAGGNEQYF

j_gene: TRBJ2-3
abundance: NA
v_gene: TRBV6-4
d_gene: TRBD2
CDR3nt: TGTGCCAGCAGTGCCCAAGCGGGGGTGGGAGATACGCAGTATTTT
CDR3aa: CASSAQAGVGDTQYF

j_gene: TRBJ2-3
abundance: NA
v_gene: TRBV7-8
d_gene: NA
CDR3nt: TGTGCCAGCAGTCCCAGGGCTATACACCATACGCAGTATTTT
CDR3aa: CASSPRAIHHTQYF

j_gene: TRBJ1-6
abundance: NA
v_gene: TRBV27
d_gene: NA
CDR3nt: TGTGCCAGCAGAACAAACAGGGAAAGTAATAATTCACCCCTCCACTTT
CDR3aa: CASRTNRESNNSPLHF

j_gene: TRBJ1-1
abundance: NA
v_gene: TRBV2
d_gene: TRBD1
CDR3nt: TGTGCCAGCAGGAGACTCCGGACAGGACGCAAATTGAACACTGAAGCTTTCTTT
CDR3aa: CASRRLRTGRKLNTEAFF

j_gene: TRBJ2-5
abundance: NA
v_gene: TRBV19
d_gene: TRBD2
CDR3nt: TGTGCCAGTAGTCGGGGGGAAGCCTCCGAGACCCAGTACTTC
CDR3aa: CASSRGEASETQYF

j_gene: TRBJ1-4
abundance: NA
v_gene: TRBV7-9
d_gene: TRBD1
CDR3nt: TGTGCCAGCAGCTCCTACAGACTTACAGGGGTGGTGGGTGAAAAACTGTTTTTT
CDR3aa: CASSSYRLTGVVGEKLFF

j_gene: TRBJ2-2
abundance: NA
v_gene: TRBV15
d_gene: NA
CDR3nt: TGTGCCACCAGCAGAGATCGTCTCTCCTGGGCAGGGCCGAACACCGGGGAGCTGTTTTTT
CDR3aa: CATSRDRLSWAGPNTGELFF

j_gene: TRBJ2-7
abundance: NA
v_gene: TRBV7-2
d_gene: TRBD2
CDR3nt: TGTGCCAGCAGCTCCAGAATTAGCGGGGGGACCACCTACGAGCAGTACTTC
CDR3aa: CASSSRISGGTTYEQYF

j_gene: TRBJ1-2
abundance: NA
v_gene: TRBV4-1
d_gene: NA
CDR3nt: TGCGCCAGCAGCCAAGAGCGGCGGATCTATGGCTACACCTTC
CDR3aa: CASSQERRIYGYTF

j_gene: TRBJ1-5
abundance: NA
v_gene: TRBV5-1
d_gene: NA
CDR3nt: TGCGCCAGCAGCTTGGCCAACAGGGAGGGACAGCCCCAGCATTTT
CDR3aa: CASSLANREGQPQHF

j_gene: TRBJ2-1
abundance: NA
v_gene: TRBV6-6
d_gene: TRBD2
CDR3nt: TGTGCCAGCAGGGCTCCGGGACTAGCGGGAGGGGAGCAGTTCTTC
CDR3aa: CASRAPGLAGGEQFF

j_gene: TRBJ1-2
abundance: NA
v_gene: TRBV4-2
d_gene: TRBD1
CDR3nt: TGTGCCAGCAGCCCTAGGACAGGCAGTTCTGGTGGCTACACCTTC
CDR3aa: CASSPRTGSSGGYTF

j_gene: TRBJ2-2
abundance: NA
v_gene: TRBV4-1
d_gene: TRBD1
CDR3nt: TGCGCCAGCAGCGACCCGGGACAGCGAGGGGAGCTGTTTTTT
CDR3aa: CASSDPGQRGELFF

j_gene: TRBJ2-3
abundance: once
v_gene: TRBV5-1
d_gene: TRBD2
CDR3nt: TGCGCCAGCAGATGGGGGGGGGACGGCACAGATACGCAGTATTTT
CDR3aa: CASRWGGDGTDTQYF

j_gene: TRBJ2-7
abundance: NA
v_gene: TRBV30
d_gene: TRBD2
CDR3nt: TGTGTAAGCGGGACGGGCTACGAGCAGTACTTC
CDR3aa: CVSGTGYEQYF

j_gene: TRBJ2-1
abundance: NA
v_gene: TRBV7-8
d_gene: TRBD1
CDR3nt: TGTGCCAGCAGCCTCCCCCGTTTTACGGGACAGGGCAACAATGAGCAGTTCTTC
CDR3aa: CASSLPRFTGQGNNEQFF

j_gene: TRBJ2-7
abundance: NA
v_gene: TRBV19
d_gene: TRBD1
CDR3nt: TGTGCCAGTAGTATAGATCTAGGACAGGGGGCGATCGACGAGCAGTACTTC
CDR3aa: CASSIDLGQGAIDEQYF

j_gene: TRBJ1-2
abundance: NA
v_gene: TRBV27
d_gene: NA
CDR3nt: TGTGCCAGCAGTACCCCCGGGTTCTATGGCTACACCTTC
CDR3aa: CASSTPGFYGYTF

j_gene: TRBJ1-4
abundance: NA
v_gene: TRBV27
d_gene: NA
CDR3nt: TGTGCCAGCAGACAGGGAACTAATGAAAAACTGTTTTTT
CDR3aa: CASRQGTNEKLFF

j_gene: TRBJ1-1
abundance: NA
v_gene: TRBV30
d_gene: NA
CDR3nt: TGTGCCTGGAGTTTTCTGACACCGAACACTGAAGCTTTCTTT
CDR3aa: CAWSFLTPNTEAFF

j_gene: TRBJ1-1
abundance: few
v_gene: TRBV2
d_gene: TRBD1
CDR3nt: TGTGCCAGCGTACCTGCAGGGGGCCGGACTGAAGCTTTCTTT
CDR3aa: CASVPAGGRTEAFF

j_gene: TRBJ1-3
abundance: NA
v_gene: TRBV5-1
d_gene: NA
CDR3nt: TGCGCCAGTGAATTGGAGCCGAACTCTGGAAACACCATATATTTT
CDR3aa: CASELEPNSGNTIYF

j_gene: TRBJ2-7
abundance: NA
v_gene: TRBV28
d_gene: TRBD1
CDR3nt: TGTGCCAGCAGTGGGTATGAGGGACAGAGCTCCTACGAGCAGTACTTC
CDR3aa: CASSGYEGQSSYEQYF